This is a list of T cell receptor beta chains from one sample in a study of blood T cell repertoires in COVID-19. Libraries were prepared by immunoSEQ multiplex PCR; TCRdb keeps only in-frame clonotypes and omits some of them. The sample holds fewer than 300,000 clones, less than 85% seen once. The specimen sequenced was peripheral blood. These receptors all stem from a woman in her 70s with active or convalescent COVID-19. Each CDR3 is given with its conserved first and last residue. A D gene is named only where the DNA matches it firmly. Expanded clones are given a class, and other clones once, few, many or no size at all.

V: TRBV11-2; J: TRBJ1-5; size: .; D: .; DNA: TGTGCCAGCAGCTTAGATGGATGGGGGGGTCAGCCCCAGCATTTT; CDR3: CASSLDGWGGQPQHF
V: TRBV6-5; J: TRBJ2-1; size: .; D: TRBD2; DNA: TGTGCCAGCAGTATTAGCGGGTTTACCTACAATGAGCAGTTCTTC; CDR3: CASSISGFTYNEQFF
V: TRBV6-2/TRBV6-3; J: TRBJ1-1; size: .; D: .; DNA: TGTGCCAGCAGTTGGCCCACTGAAGCTTTCTTT; CDR3: CASSWPTEAFF
V: TRBV6-5; J: TRBJ2-1; size: .; D: .; DNA: TGTGCCAGCAGTTTTTTAATCAGGGGCCACAATGAGCAGTTCTTC; CDR3: CASSFLIRGHNEQFF
V: TRBV4-3; J: TRBJ2-7; size: .; D: .; DNA: TGCGCCAGCAGCTCCGCCATTACCCAGGGGAGCGAGCAGTACTTC; CDR3: CASSSAITQGSEQYF
V: TRBV7-9; J: TRBJ2-1; size: .; D: TRBD2; DNA: TGTGCCAGCAGCTCCAAAGTCCCGGGACTAGAGAATGAGCAGTTCTTC; CDR3: CASSSKVPGLENEQFF
V: TRBV11-2; J: TRBJ1-2; size: .; D: TRBD1; DNA: TGTGCCAGCAGCGCCTCAGGGGGAGCTAACTATGGCTACACCTTC; CDR3: CASSASGGANYGYTF
V: TRBV5-1; J: TRBJ2-5; size: .; D: TRBD1; DNA: TGCGCCAGCAGCACCTCCGGGACAGGCAAGGGGACCCAGTACTTC; CDR3: CASSTSGTGKGTQYF
V: TRBV27; J: TRBJ2-1; size: .; D: .; DNA: TGTGCCAGCAGTTCCTCCGGGACACAGTACAATGAGCAGTTCTTC; CDR3: CASSSSGTQYNEQFF
V: TRBV7-2; J: TRBJ1-1; size: .; D: .; DNA: TGTGCCAGCAGCTTAGACCCAGCGCCTGACACTGAAGCTTTCTTT; CDR3: CASSLDPAPDTEAFF
V: TRBV2; J: TRBJ1-2; size: .; D: .; DNA: TGTGCCAGCAGTGGGTCTCAGATCTATGGCTACACCTTC; CDR3: CASSGSQIYGYTF
V: TRBV11-1; J: TRBJ2-7; size: .; D: .; DNA: TGTGCCAGCAGCTTAAACGAACAGGGCTACGAGCAGTACTTC; CDR3: CASSLNEQGYEQYF
V: TRBV5-1; J: TRBJ2-1; size: .; D: .; DNA: TGCGCCAGCAGCTTCCTCCCGGACTTCACCTACAATGAGCAGTTCTTC; CDR3: CASSFLPDFTYNEQFF
V: TRBV12-3/TRBV12-4; J: TRBJ2-5; size: .; D: TRBD1; DNA: TGTGCCAGCAGTTTAGGACAGGGGGAGACCCAGTACTTC; CDR3: CASSLGQGETQYF
V: TRBV28; J: TRBJ2-1; size: .; D: .; DNA: TGTGCCAGCAGTTTATTTCGGGGGAATGAGCAGTTCTTC; CDR3: CASSLFRGNEQFF
V: TRBV7-2; J: TRBJ2-5; size: .; D: .; DNA: TGTGCCAGCAGCTTGGGGGGAGAGGAGACCCAGTACTTC; CDR3: CASSLGGEETQYF
V: TRBV6-4; J: TRBJ2-3; size: .; D: TRBD1; DNA: TGTGCCAGCCAATCAGGGGGAAGATTCACAGATACGCAGTATTTT; CDR3: CASQSGGRFTDTQYF
V: TRBV4-1; J: TRBJ1-2; size: .; D: .; DNA: TGCGCCAGCAGCCAAGGGCAGGGGACCTATGGCTACACCTTC; CDR3: CASSQGQGTYGYTF
V: TRBV28; J: TRBJ2-3; size: .; D: TRBD2; DNA: TGTGCCAGCAGTTTTAGCGGGAGAGTAGATACGCAGTATTTT; CDR3: CASSFSGRVDTQYF
V: TRBV7-3; J: TRBJ2-5; size: few; D: .; DNA: TGTGCCAGCAGCTTAACGGCAGGGTTGGGAGAGACCCAGTACTTC; CDR3: CASSLTAGLGETQYF
V: TRBV3-1/TRBV3-2; J: TRBJ1-1; size: few; D: TRBD1; DNA: TGTGCCAGCAGCCAGGGGACAGGGGTTGTAGCTTTCTTT; CDR3: CASSQGTGVVAFF
V: TRBV3-1/TRBV3-2; J: TRBJ1-1; size: .; D: .; DNA: TGTGCCAGCAGCCAAGAAGGGGCACTGAACACTGAAGCTTTCTTT; CDR3: CASSQEGALNTEAFF
V: TRBV12-3/TRBV12-4; J: TRBJ1-1; size: .; D: .; DNA: TGTGCCAGCAGTTTATATAGCACTGAAGCTTTCTTT; CDR3: CASSLYSTEAFF
V: TRBV5-4; J: TRBJ1-2; size: .; D: TRBD1; DNA: TGTGCCAGCAGCTCGGGACAGAACTATGGCTACACCTTC; CDR3: CASSSGQNYGYTF
V: TRBV3-1/TRBV3-2; J: TRBJ1-1; size: .; D: TRBD1; DNA: TGTGCCTGTCGGACAGGGGGTTGGAACACTGAAGCTTTCTTT; CDR3: CACRTGGWNTEAFF
V: TRBV2; J: TRBJ1-4; size: .; D: TRBD1; DNA: TGTGCCAGCACCAGGGGGCTAGGAGAAAAACTGTTTTTT; CDR3: CASTRGLGEKLFF
V: TRBV23-1; J: TRBJ1-1; size: many; D: .; DNA: TGCGCCAGCAGTCACCAGGGCTGGGACACTGAAGCTTTCTTT; CDR3: CASSHQGWDTEAFF
V: TRBV20-1; J: TRBJ2-1; size: .; D: .; DNA: TGCAGTGCTAGTAAAGCGGTGAATGAGCAGTTCTTC; CDR3: CSASKAVNEQFF
V: TRBV19; J: TRBJ1-2; size: .; D: TRBD1; DNA: TGTGCCAGTAGTATTGGCCACAGGGGGCGCCTCACGCTAGGCTATGGCTACACCTTC; CDR3: CASSIGHRGRLTLGYGYTF
V: TRBV7-6; J: TRBJ2-5; size: .; D: TRBD2; DNA: TGTGCCAGCACCCCGAGCGGGAACAACCAAGAGACCCAGTACTTC; CDR3: CASTPSGNNQETQYF
V: TRBV19; J: TRBJ1-2; size: .; D: .; DNA: TGTGCCAGTAGCACTGGGGCGACCGCTGGCTACACCTTC; CDR3: CASSTGATAGYTF
V: TRBV18; J: TRBJ2-7; size: .; D: .; DNA: TGTGCCAGCTCACCAAACGCCCGGAGTGGCTACGAGCAGTACTTC; CDR3: CASSPNARSGYEQYF
V: TRBV12-3/TRBV12-4; J: TRBJ2-6; size: .; D: .; DNA: TGTGCCAGCGGACTCGGGGCCAACGTCCTGACTTTC; CDR3: CASGLGANVLTF
V: TRBV5-8; J: TRBJ2-2; size: .; D: .; DNA: TGTGCCAGCAGCTTGAACAGGGCTGGTGGGGAGCTGTTTTTT; CDR3: CASSLNRAGGELFF
V: TRBV7-2; J: TRBJ2-7; size: .; D: TRBD1; DNA: TGTGCCAGCAGCTTATACCCTGCTAGGCCCGGGACAGGTTCCTACGAGCAGTACTTC; CDR3: CASSLYPARPGTGSYEQYF